This T cell receptor beta chain was captured by sequencing in a study of identical twins. A universal primer site was added by template switching, and unique molecular identifiers were carried by the cDNA. TCRdb recomputed calls from the 5' RACE reads with MiXCR, one row per CDR3 protein. The sample lists hundreds of thousands of distinct CDR3 sequences; about 20% were seen once. There are many counts of this clonotype. Its target is unknown. Study observations and caveats: Within beta out-of-frame sequences, the excess sharing observed between twins was weaker.

The data also belong to a second study, concerning T cells expressing NK-cell markers. That paper states: The authors sequenced eight donors, of whom seven were HCMV-seropositive and one was seronegative. An anti-gamma-delta TCR antibody confined sorting to alpha-beta TCR T cells across several of the experiments.

The sequence derives from a woman aged 18-29 years in good health. Material for sequencing was PBMCs.

The CDR3 DNA follows: TGCAGTGCGTCCGGGACAGGGGCCACTGAAGCTTTCTTT. Protein: CSASGTGATEAFF. The chain is built from TRBV20-1 and TRBJ1-1; TRBD1 agrees at 10 bases. CDR1 DFQATT and CDR2 SNEGSKA come from the germline V gene (reference sequence). The V and J ends lost 6 bases and 4 bases, in that order; junction bases with no gene match: 5. This CDR3 has 13 residues.